This T cell receptor beta chain was documented in a study of cytomegalovirus exposure and HLA in healthy donors. Regarding the study as a whole: Sequencing likely caused a cluster of highly shared sequence variants. A missense DCLRE1C variant was associated with V- and J-gene trimming of TCR beta chains in a later analysis, and an independent cohort replicated the association.

The germline gives CDR1 MDHEN, CDR2 SYDVKM. Trimming left V 7 bases short and J 3 bases short, with 20 bases between. This CDR3 has 16 amino acids. In regard to this clone: Its antigen remains unknown.

Donors were ostensibly healthy at sampling, although undocumented immune exposures were probable. With 60 Vbeta and 13 Jbeta primers, the PCR was carried out. Produced via immunoSEQ multiplex PCR; TCRdb's table is partial and in-frame only. The repertoire holds some 130,000 clones, with about 80% as singletons. Sequenced input: PBMCs. The chain is built from TRBV28 and TRBJ2-3; D is perhaps TRBD2 (5 bases). The receptor was isolated from a man aged 30 to 39 in good health and CMV-seronegative. The CDR3 DNA reads as TGTGCCAGCAACTTCGGTGGGGAAGAGGGTACAGATACGCAGTATTTT. Protein: CASNFGGEEGTDTQYF.